The 28 T cell receptor beta chains given below trace back to one sample, sequenced in a study of blood T cell repertoires in COVID-19. Measured with immunoSEQ multiplex PCR; TCRdb has only the in-frame clones, and not every one. The profile covers nearly 200,000 clones, with roughly nine tenths appearing a single time and 0.78% taken by the ten largest. Sequenced: peripheral blood. These receptors all stem from a woman between 65 and 79 years old with acute or convalescent COVID-19.

This rearrangement joins TRBV6-5 to TRBJ1-1; D is possibly TRBD1 (5 bases). Germline CDR1 reads MNHEY; CDR2 reads SVGAGI. Between the trimmed V and J ends, which lost 0 bases and 4 bases, there was a span of 15 bases. The CDR3 sequence is 16 residues long. For the CDR3, the DNA is TGTGCCAGCAGTTACTCGTGGGGACTCCTTAGCACTGAAGCTTTCTTT. It specifies CASSYSWGLLSTEAFF.

V and J are TRBV19 and TRBJ2-7; 9 bases are a match to TRBD1. The germline V gene has CDR1 LNHDA and CDR2 SQIVND (reference sequence). Trimming took 3 bases from V and 6 from J; bases not matched to a gene: 3. The CDR3 consists of 13 residues. This CDR3 reads CASSMDRGGEQYF. The CDR3 DNA sequence: TGTGCCAGTAGTATGGACAGGGGAGGCGAGCAGTACTTC.

There are a few counts of this clone. The chain is built from TRBV3-1 (or the pseudogene TRBV3-2) and TRBJ2-7; tentative D call: TRBD2 (5 bases). Per the germline V gene, CDR1 is LGHDT and CDR2 is YNNKEL (reference sequence). CDR3 length: 15 amino acids. V was pared by 0 bases and J by 2 bases, with 11 bases between. CDR3 coding DNA: TGTGCCAGCAGCCAAGATCTAACGGGGACCTACGAGCAGTACTTC. It yields the protein CASSQDLTGTYEQYF.

The CDR3 DNA is TGTGCCAGCAGTTACTCGACCGGGAGGGCCACGTACACCGGGGAGCTGTTTTTT. Encoded protein: CASSYSTGRATYTGELFF. The chain uses TRBV6-2 or TRBV6-3 and TRBJ2-2; TRBD2 aligns across 8 bases. The CDR3 is 18 residues long. Germline-derived CDR1 and CDR2 are MNHEY and SVGEGT. V shed 0 bases, J shed 3 bases, and the junction held 9 bases outside the gene matches.

The J gene is TRBJ1-2, the V gene TRBV29-1; 7 bases are shared with TRBD1. The CDR3 length is 12 residues. The V and J ends lost 5 bases and 5 bases, in that order; junction bases with no gene match: 5. Germline V gene data show CDR1 as SQVTM and CDR2 as ANQGSEA. The CDR3 loop reads CSVREGAYGYTF. The CDR3 bases are TGCAGCGTTCGGGAGGGGGCTTATGGCTACACCTTC.

The J gene is TRBJ2-5, the V gene TRBV24-1; a possible D gene is TRBD1 (6 bases). The germline V gene has CDR1 KGHDR and CDR2 SFDVKD. V lost 4 bases and J lost 5, with 13 bases in between. The CDR3 is made up of 14 amino acids. The CDR3, as DNA: TGTGCCACCAGTGACCCAGGGGAGAGGGAGACCCAGTACTTC. Amino acid sequence: CATSDPGERETQYF.

The chain recombines TRBV27 with TRBJ2-5; D may be TRBD1 (5 bases). Trimming removed 2 bases at V and 7 bases at J, with 17 bases between. This CDR3 region has 15 residues. Germline V gene lookup returns CDR1 MNHEY and CDR2 SMNVEV (reference sequence). CDR3 sequence reads: CASSLRGGVSATQYF. In DNA form, the CDR3 reads TGTGCCAGCAGTTTAAGGGGTGGGGTATCGGCGACCCAGTACTTC.

The chain couples TRBV10-3 to TRBJ2-3; TRBD1 matches at 7 bases. Losses at the gene ends were 2 bases for V and 7 bases for J; bases not matched to a gene: 6. The germline gives CDR1 ENHRY, CDR2 SYGVKD. There are 14 residues in the CDR3. The CDR3: CAISEGPGGNTQYF. The CDR3, as DNA: TGTGCCATCAGTGAGGGGCCAGGGGGAAATACGCAGTATTTT.

In DNA, the CDR3 is TGTGCCAGTAGGGGTAGAAGGGGTCGGTATGAAAAACTGTTTTTT. Amino acids: CASRGRRGRYEKLFF. The V and J genes are TRBV19 and TRBJ1-4; perhaps TRBD1 as D (5 bases). Germline V gene sequence: CDR1 LNHDA, CDR2 SQIVND (reference sequence). The CDR3 sequence is 15 residues long. The V and J ends lost 6 bases and 6 bases respectively, with 17 bases between them.

This chain joins TRBV6-5 and TRBJ2-7; 8 bases are shared with TRBD2. Per germline, CDR1 MNHEY and CDR2 SVGAGI. CDR3 length: 14 residues. V shed 6 bases, J shed 3 bases, and the junction held 7 bases outside the gene matches. CDR3 sequence (DNA): TGTGCCAGCAGAGCGGGACTAGGGCGCTACGAGCAGTACTTC. Translated: CASRAGLGRYEQYF.

V is TRBV5-1 and J is TRBJ2-7; a weak D match, TRBD2 (5 bases). CDR1 and CDR2 from the germline V gene are SGHRS and YFSETQ. V was pared by 1 base and J by 0 bases, with 14 bases between. The CDR3 consists of 16 residues. CDR3 DNA: TGCGCCAGCAGCTTGCGGGGAGATCGGGACTCCTACGAGCAGTACTTC. Its protein is CASSLRGDRDSYEQYF.

The rearrangement joins TRBV29-1 to TRBJ1-4; weak D call: TRBD1 (5 bases). The CDR3 consists of 13 residues. The V and J ends lost 1 base and 10 bases respectively, with 13 bases between them. Germline assignment: CDR1 SQVTM and CDR2 ANQGSEA. This CDR3 reads CSVEGGDWGKLFF. CDR3 DNA sequence: TGCAGCGTTGAAGGGGGGGACTGGGGAAAACTGTTTTTT. The variable domain in full, completed from reference TRBV29-1 and TRBJ1-4, reads SAVISQKPSRDICQRGTSLTIQCQVDSQVTMMFWYRQQPGQSLTLIATANQGSEATYESGFVIDKFPISRPNLTFSTLTVSNMSPEDSSIYLCSVEGGDWGKLFFGSGTQLSVL.

The chain has TRBV4-2 and TRBJ2-7; tentative D call: TRBD2 (6 bases). CDR1 is LGHNA, CDR2 YNFKEQ, per germline. V lost 4 bases and J lost 5, with 15 bases in between. The CDR3 contains 14 residues. Here the CDR3 reads CASSLGTGTHEQYF. CDR3 DNA: TGTGCCAGCAGCCTCGGGACTGGTACCCACGAGCAGTACTTC.

This clone was seen more than once but under ten times. The gene calls are TRBV10-3 and TRBJ1-5; D is perhaps TRBD1 (5 bases). This CDR3 is 21 amino acids long. Germline CDR1 and CDR2: ENHRY and SYGVKD. V was shortened by 8 bases and J by 2 bases, with 34 bases between the two germline ends. CDR3 bases: TGTGCCATCCAAGGGAGGGCAAACCAGGGTGGAACTTTGAACGGCAATCAGCCCCAGCATTTT. Its protein is CAIQGRANQGGTLNGNQPQHF.

The V gene is TRBV29-1, the J gene TRBJ2-7, with 10 positions matching TRBD1. The CDR3 sequence is 15 residues long. CDR1 SQVTM and CDR2 ANQGSEA come from the germline V gene. J lost 4 bases, V lost 6 bases, and 12 bases had no gene match. CDR3 nucleotide sequence: TGCAGCGTACGGGCGGGGACAGGGGTAGGGTACGAGCAGTACTTC. It translates to CSVRAGTGVGYEQYF.

This clone showed up just a few times. The chain links TRBV2 to TRBJ2-7; weak D call: TRBD1 (5 bases). Germline assignment: CDR1 SNHLY and CDR2 FYNNEI. V lost 6 bases, J lost 5 bases, and 11 bases lay in between. The CDR3 is 12 residues long. The CDR3 spells CASRRQSHEQYF. The DNA for the CDR3 is TGTGCCAGCAGGAGACAGTCCCACGAGCAGTACTTC.

This chain joins TRBV6-5 and TRBJ1-2, with a weak D call TRBD1 (6 bases). Germline lookup yields CDR1 MNHEY and CDR2 SVGAGI. Trimming removed 8 bases from V and 4 bases from J, with 8 bases in between. CDR3 length equals 11 residues. The CDR3, as DNA: TGTGCCAGCTGGACAGTCTATGGCTACACCTTC. Protein sequence: CASWTVYGYTF.

The V and J genes are TRBV7-3 and TRBJ1-2, with 10 bases identical to TRBD1. CDR3 length equals 14 residues. The trim removed 1 base at V and 7 bases at J, leaving 3 bases unmatched. Looked up from germline, CDR1 is SGHTA and CDR2 is FQGTGA. The CDR3 spells CASSLKGQGTGYTF. The CDR3 DNA is TGTGCCAGCAGCTTAAAGGGACAGGGGACTGGCTACACCTTC.

The chain joins TRBV9 to TRBJ2-5; 7 bases map to TRBD2. J was trimmed by 3 bases and V by 3 bases; bases with no gene match: 11. This CDR3 is 16 amino acids long. Germline V gene data show CDR1 as SGDLS and CDR2 as YYNGEE. CDR3 sequence: CASSAEDWGGKETQYF. DNA for the CDR3: TGTGCCAGCAGCGCCGAGGATTGGGGGGGGAAAGAGACCCAGTACTTC.

The chain employs TRBV5-1 and TRBJ1-1; 9 nucleotides agree with TRBD1. V trimming: 2 bases; J trimming: 4 bases; junction bases outside the gene matches: 3. The CDR3 consists of 14 residues. The germline gives CDR1 SGHRS, CDR2 YFSETQ. As DNA, the CDR3 is TGCGCCAGCAGCTTTACAGGGGGCACCACTGAAGCTTTCTTT. Its translation is CASSFTGGTTEAFF.

The V gene is TRBV11-2, the J gene TRBJ1-5, with a tentative D call TRBD1 (5 bases). This CDR3 is built from 15 residues. Trimming removed 5 bases from V and 4 bases from J, with 15 bases in between. Germline V gene sequence: CDR1 SGHAT, CDR2 FQNNGV. The CDR3 reads CASSRRDLVNQPQHF. The CDR3 DNA reads TGTGCCAGCAGCCGGCGGGACCTGGTTAATCAGCCCCAGCATTTT.

The chain uses TRBV27 and TRBJ1-2; D gene unclear. The V and J ends lost 4 bases and 3 bases respectively, with 9 bases between them. The CDR3 runs 13 residues. The germline V gene encodes CDR1 MNHEY and CDR2 SMNVEV (reference sequence). The CDR3 DNA reads TGTGCCAGCAGTTCGACACCTTACTATGGCTACACCTTC. Protein sequence: CASSSTPYYGYTF.

V and J are TRBV7-3 and TRBJ1-1; perhaps TRBD1 as D (6 bases). V lost 5 bases, J lost 1 base, and 8 bases lay in between. The CDR3 spans 13 residues. The germline gives CDR1 SGHTA, CDR2 FQGTGA. CDR3 sequence: CASSIQGNTEAFF. Written as DNA, the CDR3 is TGTGCCAGCAGCATACAGGGGAACACTGAAGCTTTCTTT.

The chain links TRBV6-5 to TRBJ2-5; no clear D gene. The CDR3 runs 15 residues. Trimming pared 0 bases from V and 4 bases from J, leaving 12 bases between. Germline lookup yields CDR1 MNHEY and CDR2 SVGAGI. The CDR3 region is CASSYSPSGGETQYF. In DNA, the CDR3 is TGTGCCAGCAGTTACTCCCCTAGTGGCGGAGAGACCCAGTACTTC.

The chain uses TRBV2 and TRBJ1-1; weak D call: TRBD1 (6 bases). The CDR3 covers 13 residues. Germline loops: CDR1 SNHLY, CDR2 FYNNEI. Trimming pared 7 bases from V and 1 base from J, leaving 10 bases between. CDR3 DNA: TGTGCCAGCATCTTAGGGGGGAACACTGAAGCTTTCTTT. Translated: CASILGGNTEAFF.

The chain's CDR3 is CASRGGRGSGNTIYF. CDR3 in DNA: TGTGCCAGCAGGGGAGGGAGGGGGTCTGGAAACACCATATATTTT. The J gene is TRBJ1-3, the V gene TRBV9; a possible D gene is TRBD1 (6 bases). V was shortened by 5 bases and J by 1 base, with 13 bases between the two germline ends. CDR1 is SGDLS and CDR2 is YYNGEE in the germline V gene. The CDR3 runs 15 residues.

The chain joins TRBV27 to TRBJ2-2; 7 nucleotides align to TRBD1. The V gene's germline CDR1 is MNHEY and CDR2 SMNVEV (reference sequence). V dropped 5 bases and J dropped 7; count of bases not matched to a gene: 13. This CDR3 region has 16 residues. The CDR3: CASSPKTGLVGGELFF. In DNA, the CDR3 is TGTGCCAGCAGTCCGAAGACAGGGCTTGTTGGCGGGGAGCTGTTTTTT.

The chain is built from TRBV7-2 and TRBJ1-1, with a weak D call TRBD1 (5 bases). The CDR3 has 11 residues. The germline gives CDR1 SGHTA, CDR2 FQGNSA. The V end was cut by 5 bases, the J end by 9 bases, with 10 bases between. CDR3: CASSLDRKAFF. Written as DNA, the CDR3 is TGTGCCAGCAGCCTAGACAGAAAAGCTTTCTTT.